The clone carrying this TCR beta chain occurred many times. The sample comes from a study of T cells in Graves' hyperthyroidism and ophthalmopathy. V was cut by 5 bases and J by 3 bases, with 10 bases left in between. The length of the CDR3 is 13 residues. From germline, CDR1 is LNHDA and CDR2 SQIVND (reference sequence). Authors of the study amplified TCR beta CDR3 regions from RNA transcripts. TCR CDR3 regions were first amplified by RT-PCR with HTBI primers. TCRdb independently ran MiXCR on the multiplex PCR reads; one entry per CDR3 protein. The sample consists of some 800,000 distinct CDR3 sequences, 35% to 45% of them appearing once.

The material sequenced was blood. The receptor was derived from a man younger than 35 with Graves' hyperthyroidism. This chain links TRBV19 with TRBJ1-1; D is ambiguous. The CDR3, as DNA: TGTGCCAGTAGTGTACAGACTTACACTGAAGCTTTCTTT. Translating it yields CASSVQTYTEAFF.